One and the same sample provided the 31 T cell receptor beta chains below, sequenced in a study of tumor and adjacent non-tumor tissue in lung cancer. No cell sorting was done before RNA was extracted from the tissue. The normal lung tissue was taken more than 3 cm from the tumor edge. Three rounds of nested PCR, following a modified ARM-PCR protocol, produced the TCRbeta library. TCRdb re-derived calls from the multiplex PCR reads in MiXCR, one entry per CDR3 protein. The table lists fewer than 100,000 distinct CDR3 sequences, approximately 81% of them singletons. Material for sequencing was distant non-tumor lung tissue. These TCRs come from a man between 60 and 75 years old with non-small cell lung cancer.

This clonotype was found a few times. The CDR3 does not end in the conserved phenylalanine or tryptophan, so this is likely a read error. The limits of the CDR3 on the DNA are not certain, so only TCRdb's listed CDR3 is given. The chain links TRBV10-1 to TRBJ2-3; TRBD1 is the table's D call and was not checked against the DNA. The length of the CDR3 is 17 amino acids, counting both ends. Germline V CDR1 and CDR2: WNHNN, SYGVQD (reference sequence). The CDR3 region is CASSEEAGTHSTDTQYL.

In regard to this clonotype: A much larger clone is a single base away; this may be a read error. The gene calls are TRBV20-1 and TRBJ1-3; no reliable D call. Germline V lookup: CDR1 DFQATT, CDR2 SNEGSKA (reference sequence). V was shortened by 2 bases and J by 2 bases, with 10 bases between the two germline ends. This CDR3 has 14 residues. Written as DNA, the CDR3 is TGCAGTGCTAGATCGGGGTTCCCTGGAAACACCATATATTTT. Protein sequence: CSARSGFPGNTIYF.

In nucleotides, the CDR3 is TGCCCCGGCAGTACCGGGACGGGGGCCGGGGAGCTGTTTTTT. Encoded protein: CPGSTGTGAGELFF. The genes are TRBV10-1 and TRBJ2-2; D is possibly TRBD2 (6 bases). The CDR3 has 14 amino acids. Germline-derived CDR1 and CDR2 are WNHNN and SYGVQD (reference sequence).

This clonotype has only one observation. Germline is not matched at one junction end, which may reflect a read error. This sequence joins TRBV11-1 and TRBJ2-2; a possible D gene is TRBD2 (6 bases). CDR1 and CDR2 (germline): SGHAT, FQDESV (reference sequence). This CDR3 is 15 amino acids long. CDR3 sequence (DNA): TGTGCCAGCAGCTTAGGCGGGAAAAGCACCGTGGAGCTATTTTTT. This sequence encodes CASSLGGKSTVELFF. Full variable domain (remainder filled in from reference TRBV11-1 and TRBJ2-2): EAEVAQSPRYKITEKSQAVAFWCDPISGHATLYWYRQILGQGPELLVQFQDESVVDDSQLPKDRFSAERLKGVDSTLKIQPAELGDSAMYLCASSLGGKSTVELFFGEGSRLTVL.

This clonotype was recorded a few times. The chain employs TRBV10-3 and TRBJ1-5; D remains ambiguous. The V gene's germline CDR1 is ENHRY and CDR2 SYGVKD. V was shortened by 4 bases and J by 6 bases, with 16 bases between the two germline ends. The CDR3 is 15 amino acids. As DNA, the CDR3 is TGTGCCATCAGTGCTTCAGAGTTTGAACGTCAGCCCCAGCATTTT. This sequence encodes CAISASEFERQPQHF.

This clonotype was observed once. At one end, the junction sequence differs from germline, possibly due to a read error. The chain carries TRBV4-2 and TRBJ2-3; 11 bases are shared with TRBD2. CDR3 size: 15 residues. Germline CDR1 LGHNA, CDR2 YNFKEQ. The CDR3 protein is CTSSPTSGMAYTQYF. The CDR3 DNA sequence: TGTACCAGCAGCCCGACTAGCGGGATGGCATATACGCAGTATTTT.

As for this clonotype: A read error is possible here, since a much larger clone lies one base away. The rearrangement uses TRBV6-2 or TRBV6-3 and TRBJ1-1, with TRBD1 identical over 7 bases. Germline V gene lookup returns CDR1 MNHEY and CDR2 SVGEGT. CDR3 length equals 13 residues. CDR3 coding DNA: TGTACCGCCACAGGGGACATGAACACTGAAGCTTTCTTT. Encoded protein: CTATGDMNTEAFF.

The chain employs TRBV11-2 and TRBJ2-3, with 8 bases aligning to TRBD1. V trimming: 5 bases; J trimming: 2 bases; junction bases outside the gene matches: 6. CDR3 length equals 15 residues. Germline V gene data show CDR1 as SGHAT and CDR2 as FQNNGV. CDR3 DNA sequence: TGTGCCAGCAGCCCGGGACAGGCGTACACAGATACGCAGTATTTT. Translated, it gives CASSPGQAYTDTQYF.

This clonotype was found many times. The genes are TRBV11-2 and TRBJ2-7, with no clear D. Germline V gene lookup returns CDR1 SGHAT and CDR2 FQNNGV. The length of the CDR3 is 14 residues. Trimming took 0 bases from V and 0 from J, leaving 6 bases between them. The CDR3 DNA sequence: TGTGCCAGCAGCTTAGATCCGATCTCCTACGAGCAGTACTTC. It codes for CASSLDPISYEQYF. Based on the CDR3 plus reference TRBV11-2 and TRBJ2-7, the full variable domain is EAGVAQSPRYKIIEKRQSVAFWCNPISGHATLYWYQQILGQGPKLLIQFQNNGVVDDSQLPKDRFSAERLKGVDSTLKIQPAKLEDSAVYLCASSLDPISYEQYFGPGTRLTVT.

This clonotype appeared a few times. At one boundary the junction diverges from the germline segment, which might be a read error. The genes are TRBV4-1 and TRBJ1-2, with 7 bases aligning to TRBD1. The length of the CDR3 is 16 residues. Germline CDR1 is MGHRA and CDR2 is YSYEKL. CDR3 loop: CASSPGGTGDYCGYTF. The DNA for the CDR3 is TGTGCCAGCAGCCCCGGTGGAACAGGGGACTACTGTGGCTACACGTTC.

V usage is TRBV5-4 and J usage is TRBJ1-2, with TRBD1 as a possible D gene (5 bases). V was clipped by 4 bases and J by 10 bases, with 17 bases between them. Germline lookup yields CDR1 SGHNT and CDR2 YYREEE (reference sequence). The CDR3 spans 13 residues. The CDR3: CASSRDEEDDYTF. Here the CDR3 DNA reads TGTGCCAGCAGCCGGGACGAGGAGGATGACTACACCTTC.

This chain joins TRBV11-2 and TRBJ2-5; D call uncertain. Trimming removed 9 bases at V and 10 bases at J, with 18 bases between. Per germline, CDR1 SGHAT and CDR2 FQNNGV. The length of the CDR3 is 12 residues. The CDR3 DNA follows: TGTGCCAGTAGCCCGAAAGGGCAGAGCCAGTACTTC. Translation gives CASSPKGQSQYF.

In the case of this clonotype: The junction differs from germline at one of its ends, possibly a read error. This sequence joins TRBV11-2 and TRBJ2-3; the match to TRBD2 covers 12 bases. CDR3 length: 15 residues. Germline assignment: CDR1 SGHAT and CDR2 FQNNGV. The CDR3 region is CASSASGRAIDTQCF. Written as DNA, the CDR3 is TGTGCCAGCAGCGCTAGCGGGAGGGCCATAGATACGCAGTGTTTT.

The chain recombines TRBV20-1 with TRBJ1-2; D might be TRBD1 (5 bases). The CDR3 consists of 13 residues. Germline V lookup: CDR1 DFQATT, CDR2 SNEGSKA (reference sequence). The V end lost 8 bases, the J end lost 6 bases, and 19 bases lay between the germline ends. The CDR3 spells CSPAPGTTNGYTF. The CDR3 DNA is TGCAGTCCTGCCCCAGGGACTACCAATGGCTACACCTTC.

The genes are TRBV5-4 and TRBJ1-4; 8 nucleotides match TRBD1. The germline V gene has CDR1 SGHNT and CDR2 YYREEE (reference sequence). V gave up 5 bases and J gave up 0 bases; unmatched junction bases: 6. The CDR3 runs to 16 residues. DNA for the CDR3: TGTGCCAGCAGATTAGGACAGGGTACAACTAATGAAAAACTGTTTTTT. As protein: CASRLGQGTTNEKLFF. The variable domain in full, with the rest retrieved from reference TRBV5-4 and TRBJ1-4, is ETGVTQSPTHLIKTRGQQVTLRCSSQSGHNTVSWYQQALGQGPQFIFQYYREEENGRGNFPPRFSGLQFPNYSSELNVNALELDDSALYLCASRLGQGTTNEKLFFGSGTQLSVL.

As to this clonotype: The CDR3 carries no conserved terminal phenylalanine or tryptophan, so it likely arises from a read error. It is unclear where the CDR3 begins or ends on the DNA, so no DNA is shown, and the CDR3 is as TCRdb lists it. The V call is TRBV20-1, the J call TRBJ2-1; TRBD2 was called by the table and not checked on the DNA. The germline CDR1 and CDR2 sequences are DFQATT and SNEGSKA (reference sequence). Ends included, the CDR3 has 15 residues. The CDR3 protein is CSASLLAGALNEQFL.

With respect to this clonotype: Compared with germline, one end of the junction differs, possibly owing to a read error. This chain connects TRBV11-2 to TRBJ2-5; D is possibly TRBD2 (6 bases). Per germline, CDR1 SGHAT and CDR2 FQNNGV. The CDR3 totals 16 residues. CDR3 in amino acids: CASSSMMGGPKETQYF. The CDR3 DNA reads TGTGCCAGTAGCTCCATGATGGGGGGACCAAAGGAGACCCAGTACTTC.

In the case of this clonotype: The CDR3 carries no conserved terminal phenylalanine or tryptophan, so it likely arises from a read error. The V call is TRBV11-2, the J call TRBJ1-6; D possibly corresponds to TRBD1 (6 bases). CDR3 length: 15 residues. CDR1 is SGHAT, CDR2 FQNNGV, per germline. CDR3 coding DNA: TGTGCCGGCAGCTTAGGAGGGGACAATAATTCACCACTCCACTCT. It codes for CAGSLGGDNNSPLHS.

About this clonotype itself: This likely comes from a read error, as the CDR3 has no conserved phenylalanine or tryptophan at its end. The limits of the CDR3 on the DNA are not certain, so only TCRdb's listed CDR3 is given. J is TRBJ2-6 and V is TRBV11-2; the table's D call, TRBD1, was not checked against the DNA. The germline V gene has CDR1 SGHAT and CDR2 FQNNGV. Termini included, the CDR3 measures 19 amino acids. The CDR3: CASSLDPKDRPSGVNVLTY.

The rearrangement uses TRBV28 and TRBJ2-2; D unclear. The V end lost 6 bases, the J end lost 6 bases, and 8 bases lay between the germline ends. There are 12 residues in the CDR3. From germline, CDR1 is MDHEN and CDR2 SYDVKM. The CDR3 loop is CASSLTAGELFF. CDR3 DNA: TGTGCCAGCAGCCTTACAGCCGGGGAGCTGTTTTTT.

This rearrangement joins TRBV11-3 to TRBJ1-1; D is unclear. CDR3 length: 14 amino acids. Germline CDR1 and CDR2: SGHNT and YENEEA. The CDR3 sequence is CTSSSHGRHTEAFF. The CDR3 coding sequence is TGTACTAGCAGCTCGCACGGACGGCACACTGAAGCTTTCTTT.

The gene calls are TRBV4-3 and TRBJ2-1; D is undetermined. The CDR3 sequence is 14 residues long. Trimming stripped 0 bases from V and 8 bases from J, with 11 bases between. Germline V gene lookup returns CDR1 LGHNA and CDR2 YSLEER. For the CDR3, the DNA is TGCGCCAGCAGCCAAGATCAGGAACTGGATGAGCAGTTCTTC. This translates into CASSQDQELDEQFF.

Concerning this clonotype itself: One end of the junction does not line up with germline, which may come from a read error. The CDR3 region is CTSSPGDGPNTEAFF. CDR3 in DNA: TGTACCAGCAGCCCGGGGGACGGACCGAACACTGAAGCTTTCTTC. The chain couples TRBV4-2 to TRBJ1-1; D may be TRBD1 (5 bases). The germline V gene has CDR1 LGHNA and CDR2 YNFKEQ. There are 15 residues in the CDR3.

As concerns this clonotype: This may be a read error, as it is one base from a much larger clone. The rearrangement joins TRBV5-5 to TRBJ2-5; D could derive from TRBD1 or TRBD2 (6 bases each). Germline-derived CDR1 and CDR2 are SGHKS and YYEKEE (reference sequence). V lost 0 bases, J lost 4 bases, and 10 bases lay in between. This CDR3 has 14 amino acids. The CDR3 loop is CASSLDWGAETQYF. CDR3 coding DNA: TGTGCCAGCAGCTTGGACTGGGGGGCAGAGACCCAGTACTTC.

The chain links TRBV6-4 to TRBJ2-3; 7 bases align to TRBD2. Germline CDR1 is MRHNA and CDR2 is SNTAGT. The CDR3 is 14 amino acids. Trimming took 0 bases from V and 6 from J; bases not matched to a gene: 3. The CDR3: CASSDSAGSDTQYF. The CDR3 DNA follows: TGTGCCAGCAGTGACTCAGCGGGGTCTGATACGCAGTATTTT.

A note on this clonotype: One junction end disagrees with the germline gene, perhaps due to a read error. V and J are TRBV11-3 and TRBJ2-7, with TRBD2 matching over 7 bases. The CDR3 extends over 15 amino acids. CDR1 is SGHNT and CDR2 is YENEEA in the germline V gene. Here the CDR3 reads CASSYRTRLTYEQHF. For the CDR3, the DNA is TGTGCCAGCAGTTATCGGACTAGATTAACCTACGAGCAGCACTTC.

This clonotype was found a few times. One end of the junction fails to match germline, which may point to a read error. The chain links TRBV6-5 to TRBJ2-1; D unresolved. The CDR3 is made up of 17 amino acids. From germline, CDR1 is MNHEY and CDR2 SVGAGI. CDR3 amino acids: CASSYLYRPSSYNEQFF. CDR3 nucleotides: TGTGCTAGCAGTTACCTGTACAGACCGAGCTCCTACAATGAGCAGTTCTTC.

On this clonotype itself: Sequence at one end of the junction differs from germline and may be a read error. V usage is TRBV4-3 and J usage is TRBJ2-1; D unresolved. The V gene's germline CDR1 is LGHNA and CDR2 YSLEER. The CDR3 runs 17 residues. CDR3 bases: TGCACCAGCAGCCAAGATCTGGATGCTAGCTCCTACAATGAGCAGTTCTTC. It encodes CTSSQDLDASSYNEQFF.

The chain recombines TRBV5-1 with TRBJ2-7; 7 bases match TRBD1. The CDR3 runs to 13 residues. Germline assignment: CDR1 SGHRS and CDR2 YFSETQ. V gave up 2 bases and J gave up 5 bases; unmatched junction bases: 4. CDR3 DNA: TGCGCCAGCAGCTTAGATGGACAGGACGAGCAGTACTTC. This codes for CASSLDGQDEQYF.

The chain joins TRBV6-5 to TRBJ1-5; D gene uncertain. Trimming removed 2 bases at V and 6 bases at J, with 14 bases between. Germline lookup yields CDR1 MNHEY and CDR2 SVGAGI. There are 15 residues in the CDR3. The CDR3 nucleotides are TGTGCCAGCAGTTACAGAAGACATGGTAGTCAGCCCCAGCATTTT. Protein: CASSYRRHGSQPQHF.

To note about this clonotype: With a much larger clone just one base away, this may be a read error. This chain uses TRBV11-2 with TRBJ2-2; no definite D call. The CDR3 runs to 13 residues. Germline CDR1 is SGHAT and CDR2 is FQNNGV. Trimming took 0 bases from V and 5 from J, leaving 4 bases between them. The DNA for the CDR3 is TGTGCCAGCAGCTTAGAGAAAACCGGGGAGCTGTTTTTT. It is translated as CASSLEKTGELFF. Together with reference TRBV11-2 and TRBJ2-2, the CDR3 gives the full variable domain: EAGVAQSPRYKIIEKRQSVAFWCNPISGHATLYWYQQILGQGPKLLIQFQNNGVVDDSQLPKDRFSAERLKGVDSTLKIQPAKLEDSAVYLCASSLEKTGELFFGEGSRLTVL.